This record looks at one T cell receptor beta chain sequence and its context. The data were taken from a study of blood T cell repertoires in COVID-19. Only in-frame clones appear in the TCRdb table, and some are missing; sequencing was by immunoSEQ multiplex PCR. The sample yields roughly 100,000 clones, 84% seen once. The source of this sequence is a human donor in a cohort sampled during active COVID-19. The sample consisted of peripheral blood.

The CDR3: CASSLRGGKTGELFF. CDR3 coding DNA: TGTGCCAGCAGCCTGCGGGGGGGGAAGACCGGGGAGCTGTTTTTT. This chain connects TRBV5-4 to TRBJ2-2; 9 nucleotides match TRBD2. CDR1 is SGHNT and CDR2 is YYREEE in the germline V gene (reference sequence). The CDR3 sequence is 15 residues long. V gave up 4 bases and J gave up 5 bases; unmatched junction bases: 6.